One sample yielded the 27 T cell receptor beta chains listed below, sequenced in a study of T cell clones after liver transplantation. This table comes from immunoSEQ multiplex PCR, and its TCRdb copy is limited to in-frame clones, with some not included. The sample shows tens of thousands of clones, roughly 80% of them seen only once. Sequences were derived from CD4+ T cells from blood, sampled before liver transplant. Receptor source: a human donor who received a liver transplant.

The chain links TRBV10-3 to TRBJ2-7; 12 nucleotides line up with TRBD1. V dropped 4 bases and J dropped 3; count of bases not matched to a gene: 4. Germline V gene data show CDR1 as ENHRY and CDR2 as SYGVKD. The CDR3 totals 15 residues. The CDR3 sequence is CAISGGQGAFYEQYF. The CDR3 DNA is TGTGCCATCAGTGGGGGACAGGGGGCTTTCTACGAGCAGTACTTC.

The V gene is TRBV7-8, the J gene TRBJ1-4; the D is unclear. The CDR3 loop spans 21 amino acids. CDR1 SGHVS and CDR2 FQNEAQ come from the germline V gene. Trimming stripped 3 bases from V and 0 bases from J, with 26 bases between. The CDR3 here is CASSFVPQPQSFRTTNEKLFF. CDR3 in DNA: TGTGCCAGCAGCTTCGTTCCCCAACCCCAAAGCTTCCGTACAACTAATGAAAAACTGTTTTTT.

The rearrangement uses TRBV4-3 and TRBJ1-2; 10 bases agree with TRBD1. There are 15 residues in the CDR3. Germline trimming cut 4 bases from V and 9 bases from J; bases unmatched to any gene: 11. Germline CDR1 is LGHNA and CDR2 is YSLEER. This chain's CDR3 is CASSRSGTGDRSYTF. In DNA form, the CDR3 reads TGCGCCAGCAGCCGGTCCGGGACAGGGGATAGGAGCTACACCTTC.

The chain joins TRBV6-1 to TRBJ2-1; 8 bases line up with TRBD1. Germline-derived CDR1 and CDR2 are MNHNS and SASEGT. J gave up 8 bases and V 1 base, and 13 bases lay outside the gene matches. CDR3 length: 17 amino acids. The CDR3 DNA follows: TGTGCCAGCAGTGAAGTTTGGTCGGAGACAGGGGCTTATGAGCAGTTCTTC. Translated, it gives CASSEVWSETGAYEQFF.

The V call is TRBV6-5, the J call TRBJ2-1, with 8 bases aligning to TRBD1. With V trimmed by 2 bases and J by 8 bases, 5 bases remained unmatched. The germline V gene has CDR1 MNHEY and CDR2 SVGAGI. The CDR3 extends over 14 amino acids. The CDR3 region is CASSYRTGRHEQFF. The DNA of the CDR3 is TGTGCCAGCAGTTACCGGACAGGGCGTCATGAGCAGTTCTTC.

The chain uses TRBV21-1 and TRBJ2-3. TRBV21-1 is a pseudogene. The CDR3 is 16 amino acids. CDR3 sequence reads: CASSKAPEPSTDTQYF. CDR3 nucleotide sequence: TGTGCCAGCAGCAAAGCCCCGGAACCAAGCACAGATACGCAGTATTTT.

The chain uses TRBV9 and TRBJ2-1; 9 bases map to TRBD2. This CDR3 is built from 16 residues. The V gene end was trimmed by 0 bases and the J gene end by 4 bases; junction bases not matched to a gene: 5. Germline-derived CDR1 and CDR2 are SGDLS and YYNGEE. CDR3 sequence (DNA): TGTGCCAGCAGCGTAGAGGGTAGCGGGGGATACAATGAGCAGTTCTTC. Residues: CASSVEGSGGYNEQFF.

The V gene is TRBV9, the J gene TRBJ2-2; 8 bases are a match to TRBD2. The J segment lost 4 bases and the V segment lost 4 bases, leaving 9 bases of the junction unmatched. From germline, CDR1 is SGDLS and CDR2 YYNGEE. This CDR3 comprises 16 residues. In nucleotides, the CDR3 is TGTGCCAGCAGCCCTACCTGGAGCGGGGGCACCGGGGAGCTGTTTTTT. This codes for CASSPTWSGGTGELFF.

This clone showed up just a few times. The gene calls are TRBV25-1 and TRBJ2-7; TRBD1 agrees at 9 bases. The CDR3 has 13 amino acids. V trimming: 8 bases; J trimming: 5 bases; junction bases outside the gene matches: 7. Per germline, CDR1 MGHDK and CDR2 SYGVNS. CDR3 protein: CASGGQGINEQYF. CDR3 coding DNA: TGTGCCAGCGGGGGACAGGGCATAAACGAGCAGTACTTC.

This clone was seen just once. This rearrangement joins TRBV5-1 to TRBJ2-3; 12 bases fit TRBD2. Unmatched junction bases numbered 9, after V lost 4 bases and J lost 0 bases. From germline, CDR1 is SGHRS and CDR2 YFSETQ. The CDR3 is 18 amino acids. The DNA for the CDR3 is TGCGCCAGCAGCATGCATGCTAGCGGGGGGGGTAGCACAGATACGCAGTATTTT. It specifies CASSMHASGGGSTDTQYF.

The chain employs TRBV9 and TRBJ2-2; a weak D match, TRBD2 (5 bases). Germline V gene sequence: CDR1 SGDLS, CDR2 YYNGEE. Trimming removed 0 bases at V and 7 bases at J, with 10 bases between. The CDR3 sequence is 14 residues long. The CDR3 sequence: CASSVGSRDGELFF. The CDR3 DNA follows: TGTGCCAGCAGCGTAGGCAGCCGGGACGGGGAGCTGTTTTTT.

The CDR3, as DNA: TGTGCCAGTAGTACCCCTGGGACAGTAATCGGGGGGGAGCAGTACTTC. Translated, it gives CASSTPGTVIGGEQYF. This chain links TRBV19 with TRBJ2-7; D might be TRBD1 or TRBD2, each matching 7 bases. CDR3 length: 16 residues. V was cut by 4 bases and J by 7 bases, with 23 bases left in between. The germline CDR1 and CDR2 sequences are LNHDA and SQIVND (reference sequence).

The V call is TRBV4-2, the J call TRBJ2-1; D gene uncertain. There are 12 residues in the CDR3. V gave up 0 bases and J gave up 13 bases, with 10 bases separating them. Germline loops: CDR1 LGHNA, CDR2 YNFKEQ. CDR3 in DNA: TGTGCCAGCAGCCAAGAAGCCCTGAATCAGTTCTTC. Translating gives CASSQEALNQFF.

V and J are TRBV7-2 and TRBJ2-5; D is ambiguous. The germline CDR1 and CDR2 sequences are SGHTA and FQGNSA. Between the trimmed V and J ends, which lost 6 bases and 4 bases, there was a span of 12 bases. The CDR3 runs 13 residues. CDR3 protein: CASRRSPGETQYF. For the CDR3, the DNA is TGTGCCAGCAGGAGAAGCCCAGGAGAGACCCAGTACTTC.

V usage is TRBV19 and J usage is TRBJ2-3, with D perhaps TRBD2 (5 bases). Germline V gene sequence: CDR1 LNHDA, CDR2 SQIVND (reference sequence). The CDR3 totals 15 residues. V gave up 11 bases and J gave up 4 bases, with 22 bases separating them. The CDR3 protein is CAASEGTNRADTQYF. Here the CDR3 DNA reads TGTGCCGCCAGCGAGGGAACAAATCGTGCAGATACGCAGTATTTT.

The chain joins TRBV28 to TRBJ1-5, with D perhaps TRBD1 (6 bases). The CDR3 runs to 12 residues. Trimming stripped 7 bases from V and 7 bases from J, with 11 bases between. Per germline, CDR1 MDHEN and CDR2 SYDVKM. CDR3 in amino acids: CASIGGWQPQHF. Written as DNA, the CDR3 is TGTGCCAGCATAGGGGGATGGCAGCCCCAGCATTTT.

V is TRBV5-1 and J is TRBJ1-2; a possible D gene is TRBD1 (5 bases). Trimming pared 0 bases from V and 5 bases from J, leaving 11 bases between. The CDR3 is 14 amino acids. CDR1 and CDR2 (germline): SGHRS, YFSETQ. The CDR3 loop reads CASSLEGPRYGYTF. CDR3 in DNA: TGCGCCAGCAGCTTGGAGGGGCCCAGATATGGCTACACCTTC.

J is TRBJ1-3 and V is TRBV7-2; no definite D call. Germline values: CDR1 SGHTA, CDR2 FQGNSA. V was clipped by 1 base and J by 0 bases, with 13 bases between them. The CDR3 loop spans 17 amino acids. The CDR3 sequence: CASSLGPRELSGNTIYF. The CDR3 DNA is TGTGCCAGCAGCTTAGGCCCTAGGGAGCTCTCTGGAAACACCATATATTTT.

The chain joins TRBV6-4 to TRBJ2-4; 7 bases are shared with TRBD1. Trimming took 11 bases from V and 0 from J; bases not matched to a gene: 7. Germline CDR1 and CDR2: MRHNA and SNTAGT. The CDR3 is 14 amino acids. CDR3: CALRGILAKNIQYF. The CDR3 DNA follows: TGTGCCCTCAGGGGGATTTTAGCCAAAAACATTCAGTACTTC.

This chain's CDR3 is CASSEEGPGTGELFF. CDR3 in DNA: TGTGCCAGCAGCGAGGAAGGGCCGGGCACCGGGGAGCTGTTTTTT. The chain joins TRBV9 to TRBJ2-2, with no clear D. Trimming shortened V by 3 bases and J by 4 bases, and 13 bases separated the two germline ends. There are 15 residues in the CDR3. Germline V gene data show CDR1 as SGDLS and CDR2 as YYNGEE.

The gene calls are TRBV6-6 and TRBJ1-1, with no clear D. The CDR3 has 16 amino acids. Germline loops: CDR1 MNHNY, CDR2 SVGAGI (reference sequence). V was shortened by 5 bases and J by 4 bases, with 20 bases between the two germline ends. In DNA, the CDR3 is TGTGCCAGCAGTGCCCCCCGTGGGGTGGTGAGCACTGAAGCTTTCTTT. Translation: CASSAPRGVVSTEAFF.

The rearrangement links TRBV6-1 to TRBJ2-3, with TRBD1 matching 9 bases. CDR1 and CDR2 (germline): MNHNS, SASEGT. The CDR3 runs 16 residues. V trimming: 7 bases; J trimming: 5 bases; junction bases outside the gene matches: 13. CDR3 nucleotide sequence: TGTGCCAGCAATAAAGCGGGGACAGGGATACAAGATACGCAGTATTTT. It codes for CASNKAGTGIQDTQYF.

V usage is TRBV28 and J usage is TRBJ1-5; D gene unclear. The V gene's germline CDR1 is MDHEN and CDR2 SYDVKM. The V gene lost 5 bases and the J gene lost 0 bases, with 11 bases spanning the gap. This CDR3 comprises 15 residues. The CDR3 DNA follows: TGTGCCAGCAGTGACACACTGTATAGCAATCAGCCCCAGCATTTT. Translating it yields CASSDTLYSNQPQHF.

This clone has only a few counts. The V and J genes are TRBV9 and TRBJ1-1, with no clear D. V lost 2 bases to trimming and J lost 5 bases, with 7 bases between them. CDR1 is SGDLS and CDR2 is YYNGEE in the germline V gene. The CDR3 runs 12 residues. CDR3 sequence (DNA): TGTGCCAGCAGCGTCAGCGATACTGAAGCTTTCTTT. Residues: CASSVSDTEAFF. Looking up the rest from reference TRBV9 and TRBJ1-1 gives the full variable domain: DSGVTQTPKHLITATGQRVTLRCSPRSGDLSVYWYQQSLDQGLQFLIQYYNGEERAKGNILERFSAQQFPDLHSELNLSSLELGDSALYFCASSVSDTEAFFGQGTRLTVV.

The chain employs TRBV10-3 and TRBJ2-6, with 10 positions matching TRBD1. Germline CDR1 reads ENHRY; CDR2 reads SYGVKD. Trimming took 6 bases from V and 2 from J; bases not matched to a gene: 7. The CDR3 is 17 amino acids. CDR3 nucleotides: TGTGCCATCAGCAGACAGGGGGCGGCTACTGGGGCCAACGTCCTGACTTTC. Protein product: CAISRQGAATGANVLTF.

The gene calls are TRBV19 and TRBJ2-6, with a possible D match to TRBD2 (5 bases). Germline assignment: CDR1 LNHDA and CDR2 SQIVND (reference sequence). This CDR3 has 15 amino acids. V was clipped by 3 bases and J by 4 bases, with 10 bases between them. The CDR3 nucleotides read TGTGCCAGTAGTATTCAGCTAGCAGGGGCCAACGTCCTGACTTTC. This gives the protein CASSIQLAGANVLTF.

The CDR3 region has the DNA TGCGCCAGCAGTCGGACAGCGAAAGATACGCAGTATTTT. Translation: CASSRTAKDTQYF. The genes are TRBV23-1 and TRBJ2-3; a possible D gene is TRBD1 (6 bases). TRBV23-1 is flagged as an ORF with uncertain function. Trimming cost V 4 bases and J 5 bases, with 10 bases left between them. This CDR3 spans 13 amino acids.